These T cell receptor beta chains were read from a single sample in a study of blood T cell repertoires in COVID-19. This table comes from immunoSEQ multiplex PCR, and its TCRdb copy is limited to in-frame clones, with some not included. The sample lists 150,000 to 200,000 clones, around 86% seen once, with about 0.95% in the top ten. The sequencing sample was made of peripheral blood. Every receptor here comes from a man between 18 and 29 years old with acute or convalescent COVID-19. CDR3s include the opening cysteine and the closing phenylalanine or tryptophan. D genes are given only for firm matches. Not all rows give a size; the values are once, few, many and, for expanded clones, a class.

14 TRBJ2-1 TRBV19 - - CASQRGSSYNEQFF TGTGCCAGCCAAAGGGGGAGCTCCTACAATGAGCAGTTCTTC
13 TRBJ1-2 TRBV12-3/TRBV12-4 - TRBD1 CASRKTGYYGYTF TGTGCCAGCAGAAAGACAGGGTACTATGGCTACACCTTC
16 TRBJ2-5 TRBV27 - - CASSSRPGEYQETQYF TGTGCCAGCAGCTCTCGTCCGGGGGAGTACCAAGAGACCCAGTACTTC
15 TRBJ1-2 TRBV3-1/TRBV3-2 - TRBD1 CASSHRQGYGYGYTF TGTGCCAGCAGCCATCGACAGGGTTACGGCTATGGCTACACCTTC
16 TRBJ1-2 TRBV14 - - CASSQDGTRANYGYTF TGTGCCAGCAGCCAAGATGGGACACGGGCTAACTATGGCTACACCTTC
16 TRBJ2-5 TRBV18 - - CASSPPSLGGLETQYF TGTGCCAGCTCACCACCTTCCCTAGGAGGTTTGGAGACCCAGTACTTC
13 TRBJ1-4 TRBV3-1/TRBV3-2 - - CASSLGGLEKLFF TGTGCCAGCAGCCTGGGGGGGTTGGAAAAACTGTTTTTT
19 TRBJ2-1 TRBV11-2 - TRBD2 CASSSRGFDGTSGYNEQFF TGTGCCAGCAGCTCCCGGGGGTTTGACGGGACTAGTGGATACAATGAGCAGTTCTTC
14 TRBJ2-3 TRBV9 - TRBD1 CASSETGLADTQYF TGTGCCAGCAGCGAGACAGGGCTGGCAGATACGCAGTATTTT
13 TRBJ1-1 TRBV27 - TRBD1 CASRGTGRSEAFF TGTGCCAGCAGAGGGACAGGGAGATCTGAAGCTTTCTTT
15 TRBJ1-5 TRBV6-5 once - CASSLDRRPNQPQHF TGTGCCAGCAGTCTCGACAGGAGGCCCAATCAGCCCCAGCATTTT
16 TRBJ2-6 TRBV9 - - CASSAQINSGANVLTF TGTGCCAGCAGCGCCCAGATTAACTCTGGGGCCAACGTCCTGACTTTC
14 TRBJ1-2 TRBV25-1 - TRBD1 CASSVAGGNYGYTF TGTGCCAGCAGTGTGGCAGGGGGCAACTATGGCTACACCTTC
13 TRBJ2-1 TRBV12-3/TRBV12-4 - TRBD1 CASRRDSYNEQFF TGTGCCAGCAGAAGGGACAGCTACAATGAGCAGTTCTTC
17 TRBJ1-2 TRBV6-2/TRBV6-3 - TRBD1 CASSYSDPRQGPYGYTF TGTGCCAGCAGTTACTCTGATCCGAGACAGGGTCCTTATGGCTACACCTTC
13 TRBJ2-5 TRBV2 - TRBD2 CASTREAGETQYF TGTGCCAGCACTCGGGAGGCTGGGGAGACCCAGTACTTC
16 TRBJ2-3 TRBV5-1 - TRBD2 CASSLVRGGATDTQYF TGCGCCAGCAGCTTGGTTCGCGGGGGGGCCACAGATACGCAGTATTTT